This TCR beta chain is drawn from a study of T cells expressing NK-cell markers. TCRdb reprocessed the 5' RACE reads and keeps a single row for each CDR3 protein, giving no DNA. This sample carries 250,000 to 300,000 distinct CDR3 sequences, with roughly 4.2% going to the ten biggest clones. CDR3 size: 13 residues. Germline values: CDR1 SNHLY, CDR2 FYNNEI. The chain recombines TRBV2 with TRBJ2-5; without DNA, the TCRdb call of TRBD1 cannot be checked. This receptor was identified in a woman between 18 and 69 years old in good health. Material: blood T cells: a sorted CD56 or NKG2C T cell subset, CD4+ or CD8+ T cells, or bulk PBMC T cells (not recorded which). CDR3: CASSAGPQETQYF.